The 27 T cell receptor beta chains listed next were all sequenced from one sample in a study of cytomegalovirus exposure and HLA in healthy donors. A multiplex PCR was run with 60 Vbeta primers and 13 Jbeta primers. Generated by immunoSEQ multiplex PCR, the TCRdb table keeps only in-frame clones and is missing some. The repertoire holds some 120,000 clones, with approximately 80% as singletons. Sequencing was done on a sample of PBMCs. All receptors derive from a man aged 25-45 years in good health and CMV-seropositive.

This chain connects TRBV11-2 to TRBJ2-7; a possible D gene is TRBD2 (7 bases). Trimming removed 5 bases from V and 12 bases from J, with 17 bases in between. Germline CDR1 SGHAT, CDR2 FQNNGV. This CDR3 spans 12 amino acids. This CDR3 is CASSPTMGGAYF. Written as DNA, the CDR3 is TGTGCCAGCAGCCCGACGATGGGGGGGGCGTACTTC. The full variable domain, completed using reference TRBV11-2 and TRBJ2-7, is EAGVAQSPRYKIIEKRQSVAFWCNPISGHATLYWYQQILGQGPKLLIQFQNNGVVDDSQLPKDRFSAERLKGVDSTLKIQPAKLEDSAVYLCASSPTMGGAYFGPGTRLTVT.

V usage is TRBV11-3 and J usage is TRBJ2-7; 12 bases align to TRBD1. CDR1 and CDR2 from the germline V gene are SGHNT and YENEEA. CDR3 length equals 14 residues. J lost 6 bases, V lost 5 bases, and 5 bases had no gene match. The CDR3 loop reads CASSDRDRGREQYF. For the CDR3, the DNA is TGTGCCAGCAGCGACCGGGACAGGGGGCGCGAGCAGTACTTC.

The sample holds a few counts of this clone. The V gene is TRBV7-9, the J gene TRBJ1-2; TRBD1 matches 8 bases. This CDR3 has 12 amino acids. V dropped 5 bases and J dropped 8; count of bases not matched to a gene: 4. Germline CDR1 reads SEHNR; CDR2 reads FQNEAQ (reference sequence). The CDR3 DNA reads TGTGCCAGCAGCCCGACAGGGGACGGCTACACCTTC. This gives the protein CASSPTGDGYTF.

The chain has TRBV2 and TRBJ1-2; 8 positions agree with TRBD1. The germline V gene has CDR1 SNHLY and CDR2 FYNNEI. V gave up 6 bases and J gave up 1 base; unmatched junction bases: 4. CDR3 length: 14 amino acids. CDR3 sequence: CASRRTGFNYGYTF. CDR3 sequence (DNA): TGTGCCAGCAGACGGACAGGGTTTAACTATGGCTACACCTTC. Complete variable domain (other parts from reference TRBV2 and TRBJ1-2): EPEVTQTPSHQVTQMGQEVILRCVPISNHLYFYWYRQILGQKVEFLVSFYNNEISEKSEIFDDQFSVERPDGSNFTLKIRSTKLEDSAMYFCASRRTGFNYGYTFGSGTRLTVV.

The chain uses TRBV28 and TRBJ1-1; 9 bases align to TRBD1. The germline V gene encodes CDR1 MDHEN and CDR2 SYDVKM. The CDR3 extends over 16 amino acids. V shed 2 bases, J shed 2 bases, and the junction held 6 bases outside the gene matches. CDR3 sequence (DNA): TGTGCCAGCAGTTTACTCCCGACAGGGGGAAACACTGAAGCTTTCTTT. It codes for CASSLLPTGGNTEAFF.

This sequence joins TRBV30 and TRBJ2-1; D unclear. V lost 5 bases, J lost 0 bases, and 2 bases lay in between. This CDR3 has 11 amino acids. The V gene's germline CDR1 is GTSNPN and CDR2 SVGIG (reference sequence). The CDR3 DNA follows: TGTGCCTGGCACTCCTACAATGAGCAGTTCTTC. Amino acid sequence: CAWHSYNEQFF.

CDR3 nucleotides: TGCGCCAGCAGCTCAGGGACACCCCCTGGCGCCGGGGAGCTGTTTTTT. As protein: CASSSGTPPGAGELFF. V gene TRBV5-1 combines with J gene TRBJ2-2; D may be TRBD1 (6 bases). The CDR3 totals 16 residues. With 3 bases removed from V and 6 bases from J, the gap between germline ends came to 18 bases. Germline CDR1 and CDR2: SGHRS and YFSETQ.

This clone has just one count. This chain connects TRBV4-3 to TRBJ2-1; 9 nucleotides align to TRBD2. The CDR3 runs to 18 residues. Germline CDR1 reads LGHNA; CDR2 reads YSLEER. The junction had 16 bases not matched to a gene; V was cut back by 5 bases and J by 5 bases. The CDR3 loop reads CASSARIAGVPRDNEQFF. CDR3 nucleotides: TGCGCCAGCAGCGCCAGAATAGCGGGAGTGCCCCGCGACAATGAGCAGTTCTTC.

The genes are TRBV19 and TRBJ2-2, with D perhaps matching TRBD1 (5 bases). Trimming shortened V by 5 bases and J by 4 bases, and 11 bases separated the two germline ends. The CDR3 totals 14 residues. Germline V gene data show CDR1 as LNHDA and CDR2 as SQIVND (reference sequence). The CDR3 region has the DNA TGTGCCAGTAGTGCGCGACAGTTCACCGGGGAGCTGTTTTTT. Residues: CASSARQFTGELFF. Full variable domain (rest looked up from reference TRBV19 and TRBJ2-2): DGGITQSPKYLFRKEGQNVTLSCEQNLNHDAMYWYRQDPGQGLRLIYYSQIVNDFQKGDIAEGYSVSREKKESFPLTVTSAQKNPTAFYLCASSARQFTGELFFGEGSRLTVL.

This rearrangement joins TRBV29-1 to TRBJ1-2; 8 bases match TRBD1. Germline V gene data show CDR1 as SQVTM and CDR2 as ANQGSEA. The length of the CDR3 is 12 residues. J lost 5 bases, V lost 7 bases, and 6 bases had no gene match. CDR3 bases: TGCAGCGCCCGGACAGGGCTATATGGCTACACCTTC. This translates into CSARTGLYGYTF.

This CDR3 reads CASSQGGGELFF. In DNA, the CDR3 is TGCGCCAGCAGCCAAGGAGGCGGGGAGCTGTTTTTT. The V gene is TRBV4-1, the J gene TRBJ2-2; D is unclear. Germline CDR1 MGHRA, CDR2 YSYEKL. V was pared by 1 base and J by 7 bases, with 4 bases between. The CDR3 runs to 12 residues.

The rearrangement joins TRBV4-1 to TRBJ2-5; 7 bases agree with TRBD2. This CDR3 has 16 residues. Germline V gene lookup returns CDR1 MGHRA and CDR2 YSYEKL. V trimming: 3 bases; J trimming: 2 bases; junction bases outside the gene matches: 9. The DNA of the CDR3 is TGCGCCAGCAGCCAGAGCACGGGAGCGGGGCAAGAGACCCAGTACTTC. It translates to CASSQSTGAGQETQYF.

The V and J genes are TRBV30 and TRBJ2-3; 11 nucleotides align to TRBD1. The CDR3 has 15 residues. With V trimmed by 5 bases and J by 3 bases, 7 bases remained unmatched. CDR1 and CDR2 (germline): GTSNPN, SVGIG (reference sequence). The CDR3: CAWDRDRGFTDTQYF. In DNA form, the CDR3 reads TGTGCCTGGGATAGGGACAGGGGGTTTACAGATACGCAGTATTTT.

The rearrangement uses TRBV19 and TRBJ1-4, with a weak D call TRBD1 (5 bases). The CDR3 totals 16 residues. The V gene's germline CDR1 is LNHDA and CDR2 SQIVND (reference sequence). V lost 3 bases, J lost 5 bases, and 16 bases lay in between. In DNA, the CDR3 is TGTGCCAGTAGTATTATCCCCCGTCAGGGCAATGAAAAACTGTTTTTT. It encodes CASSIIPRQGNEKLFF.

This clone was observed a single time. The chain is built from TRBV6-1 and TRBJ2-7, with 8 bases identical to TRBD1. This CDR3 is 15 amino acids long. V lost 5 bases, J lost 3 bases, and 9 bases stayed unmatched. The germline V gene has CDR1 MNHNS and CDR2 SASEGT. CDR3 in DNA: TGTGCCAGCAGTTCCCGACAGGGGAACTTCTACGAGCAGTACTTC. This translates into CASSSRQGNFYEQYF.

The genes are TRBV5-8 and TRBJ2-1; TRBD2 agrees at 14 bases. Germline trimming cut 0 bases from V and 9 bases from J; bases unmatched to any gene: 8. Germline V gene data show CDR1 as SGHTS and CDR2 as YDEGEE. CDR3 length: 17 amino acids. The chain's CDR3 is CASSLAGTSGRSGEQFF. CDR3 in DNA: TGTGCCAGCAGCTTGGCAGGGACTAGCGGGAGATCCGGTGAGCAGTTCTTC.

The chain couples TRBV7-2 to TRBJ1-2, with TRBD1 as a possible D gene (5 bases). Trimming left V 1 base short and J 6 bases short, with 15 bases between. Germline V CDR1 and CDR2: SGHTA, FQGNSA. CDR3 size: 15 residues. CDR3 bases: TGTGCCAGCAGCTTAGTGGACATAGGCGGGAATGGCTACACCTTC. This codes for CASSLVDIGGNGYTF.

The chain carries TRBV28 and TRBJ1-1; TRBD1 might be the D (5 bases). The V end lost 5 bases, the J end lost 1 base, and 11 bases lay between the germline ends. The CDR3 is made up of 14 amino acids. Germline values: CDR1 MDHEN, CDR2 SYDVKM. The CDR3 spells CASSPPTENTEAFF. The CDR3 nucleotides read TGTGCCAGCAGTCCTCCGACAGAGAACACTGAAGCTTTCTTT.

The rearrangement uses TRBV7-2 and TRBJ1-2, with TRBD1 matching 8 bases. The CDR3 totals 15 residues. The germline gives CDR1 SGHTA, CDR2 FQGNSA. V shed 7 bases and J 2 bases; nucleotides not matched to a gene: 9. The CDR3 sequence is CASTQDRGTNYGYTF. The CDR3 bases are TGTGCCAGCACCCAAGACAGGGGAACCAACTATGGCTACACCTTC.

J is TRBJ2-4 and V is TRBV29-1; D is perhaps TRBD2 (6 bases). The germline V gene encodes CDR1 SQVTM and CDR2 ANQGSEA. CDR3 size: 12 residues. The ends were cut back, 6 bases at V and 10 bases at J, with 16 bases in the middle. CDR3 sequence: CSVEEGIRIQYF. As DNA, the CDR3 is TGCAGCGTAGAGGAGGGGATCCGGATTCAGTACTTC.

The chain carries TRBV27 and TRBJ1-5; TRBD1 matches 10 bases. Germline-derived CDR1 and CDR2 are MNHEY and SMNVEV (reference sequence). J was trimmed by 5 bases and V by 7 bases; bases with no gene match: 14. The CDR3 covers 17 residues. The CDR3 region has the DNA TGTGCCAGCACTCGAATTACCGGGACAGGGGCATATCAGCCCCAGCATTTT. Its protein is CASTRITGTGAYQPQHF.

The chain links TRBV30 to TRBJ1-5, with D possibly matching TRBD1 (6 bases). CDR3 length: 15 residues. Germline V CDR1 and CDR2: GTSNPN, SVGIG (reference sequence). The ends were cut back, 4 bases at V and 4 bases at J, with 17 bases in the middle. The chain's CDR3 is CAWKQGGLRNQPQHF. CDR3 sequence (DNA): TGTGCCTGGAAACAGGGCGGATTAAGGAATCAGCCCCAGCATTTT.

The chain carries TRBV10-1 and TRBJ2-3, with 8 bases identical to TRBD2. There are 14 residues in the CDR3. J lost 7 bases, V lost 6 bases, and 9 bases had no gene match. Germline CDR1 reads WNHNN; CDR2 reads SYGVQD (reference sequence). In nucleotides, the CDR3 is TGCGCCAGCAGCGGGACTAGGAGTATTAATACGCAGTATTTT. Translation gives CASSGTRSINTQYF.

The sample holds one count of this clone. The rearrangement links TRBV9 to TRBJ1-4; no clear D. Trimming shortened V by 2 bases and J by 8 bases, and 16 bases separated the two germline ends. This CDR3 contains 15 residues. Germline V lookup: CDR1 SGDLS, CDR2 YYNGEE. This CDR3 reads CASSVDRGLGEKLFF. CDR3 coding DNA: TGTGCCAGCAGCGTGGATCGGGGATTAGGGGAAAAACTGTTTTTT. The variable domain in full, completed from reference TRBV9 and TRBJ1-4, reads DSGVTQTPKHLITATGQRVTLRCSPRSGDLSVYWYQQSLDQGLQFLIQYYNGEERAKGNILERFSAQQFPDLHSELNLSSLELGDSALYFCASSVDRGLGEKLFFGSGTQLSVL.

The rearrangement links TRBV5-4 to TRBJ2-1, with 9 bases fitting TRBD2. After removal of 4 bases from V and 7 bases from J, the junction contained 6 bases not matched to a gene. Germline assignment: CDR1 SGHNT and CDR2 YYREEE (reference sequence). This CDR3 is 14 amino acids long. CDR3 loop: CASSVRLAVNEQFF. DNA of the CDR3: TGTGCCAGCAGCGTCAGACTAGCGGTGAATGAGCAGTTCTTC.

This clone appeared a single time. This chain joins TRBV9 and TRBJ2-7, with D possibly being TRBD1 (6 bases). The CDR3 loop spans 15 amino acids. Trimming took off 4 bases at V and 5 bases at J, with 19 bases between the two ends. CDR1 and CDR2 (germline): SGDLS, YYNGEE. Here the CDR3 DNA reads TGTGCCAGCAGCCCTGGGACACATAGTTCTCACGAGCAGTACTTC. Protein sequence: CASSPGTHSSHEQYF.

The chain is built from TRBV18 and TRBJ1-1, with D maybe TRBD1 (5 bases). Germline CDR1 and CDR2: KGHSH and LQKENI. The CDR3 totals 13 residues. Trimming cost V 7 bases and J 7 bases, with 16 bases left between them. The CDR3 sequence is CASWGLDVDEAFF. The CDR3 DNA reads TGTGCCAGCTGGGGCCTGGACGTCGATGAAGCTTTCTTT.